These 10 T cell receptor beta chains were sequenced from one sample in a study of T cell changes during pregnancy in multiple sclerosis. The data were produced by immunoSEQ multiplex PCR, yet TCRdb's version contains in-frame clones alone and is incomplete. The sample includes 59,000 or so clones, 92% of them seen just once. The specimen was peripheral blood, collected in the third trimester of pregnancy. These receptors came from a female donor in good health, enrolled as a control in a pregnancy study.

The J gene is TRBJ2-1, the V gene TRBV5-1, with 12 bases that match TRBD2. The CDR3 has 15 amino acids. V lost 5 bases and J lost 0; bases outside the gene matches: 0. Germline-derived CDR1 and CDR2 are SGHRS and YFSETQ. The CDR3 nucleotides are TGCGCCAGCAGGACTAGCGGGAGCTCCTACAATGAGCAGTTCTTC. Translated: CASRTSGSSYNEQFF.

This chain links TRBV7-2 with TRBJ2-7; D remains unclear. Germline CDR1 and CDR2: SGHTA and FQGNSA. The CDR3 sequence is 13 residues long. V lost 5 bases and J 2 bases, leaving 10 bases between the germline ends. CDR3 amino acids: CASSADLAYEQYF. The CDR3 bases are TGTGCCAGCAGCGCTGACTTAGCCTACGAGCAGTACTTC.

The gene calls are TRBV16 and TRBJ2-3; D is unresolved. The CDR3 runs to 15 residues. CDR1 is KGHSY and CDR2 is FQNENV in the germline V gene. Trimming left V 0 bases short and J 2 bases short, with 9 bases between. As DNA, the CDR3 is TGTGCCAGCAGCCAATCTGCGAACCCCACAGATACGCAGTATTTT. Its translation is CASSQSANPTDTQYF.

The CDR3 region is CASSLDPPRGGYTF. In DNA, the CDR3 is TGTGCCAGCAGCTTAGACCCCCCGCGGGGGGGCTACACCTTC. This chain uses TRBV7-9 with TRBJ1-2; TRBD1 might be the D (5 bases). Trimming shortened V by 1 base and J by 8 bases, and 14 bases separated the two germline ends. The germline V gene has CDR1 SEHNR and CDR2 FQNEAQ (reference sequence). The CDR3 runs to 14 residues.

The chain employs TRBV19 and TRBJ2-3, with TRBD2 as a possible D gene (6 bases). The germline V gene encodes CDR1 LNHDA and CDR2 SQIVND (reference sequence). V was trimmed by 1 base and J by 0 bases, leaving 11 bases between them. CDR3 length: 16 amino acids. The CDR3, as DNA: TGTGCCAGTAGTATAGGGGCAGGGACTAGCACAGATACGCAGTATTTT. This translates into CASSIGAGTSTDTQYF. The variable domain in full, with the rest retrieved from reference TRBV19 and TRBJ2-3, is DGGITQSPKYLFRKEGQNVTLSCEQNLNHDAMYWYRQDPGQGLRLIYYSQIVNDFQKGDIAEGYSVSREKKESFPLTVTSAQKNPTAFYLCASSIGAGTSTDTQYFGPGTRLTVL.

This chain joins TRBV30 and TRBJ1-2; 7 bases are a match to TRBD1. CDR3 size: 13 residues. The V segment lost 2 bases and the J segment 8 bases; nucleotides outside the gene matches: 8. CDR1 and CDR2 from the germline V gene are GTSNPN and SVGIG (reference sequence). CDR3 sequence reads: CAWSMRGQEGYTF. The CDR3 region has the DNA TGTGCCTGGAGTATGAGGGGGCAAGAAGGCTACACCTTC.

V usage is TRBV27 and J usage is TRBJ2-1, with a tentative D call TRBD1 (6 bases). This CDR3 has 14 amino acids. The V gene lost 8 bases and the J gene lost 4 bases, with 15 bases spanning the gap. The germline V gene has CDR1 MNHEY and CDR2 SMNVEV (reference sequence). CDR3 sequence reads: CASRTLRGYNEQFF. For the CDR3, the DNA is TGTGCCAGCCGTACTTTGAGGGGGTACAATGAGCAGTTCTTC.

The V call is TRBV6-5, the J call TRBJ1-1, with unresolved D. Germline-derived CDR1 and CDR2 are MNHEY and SVGAGI. The ends were cut back, 2 bases at V and 0 bases at J, with 10 bases in the middle. The CDR3 is 15 amino acids. The DNA of the CDR3 is TGTGCCAGCAGTTACGAATTTGCTATGAACACTGAAGCTTTCTTT. Its protein product is CASSYEFAMNTEAFF.

V usage is TRBV7-2 and J usage is TRBJ2-3; 8 nucleotides align to TRBD2. This CDR3 is 14 amino acids long. V lost 3 bases, J lost 4 bases, and 3 bases stayed unmatched. Germline CDR1 and CDR2: SGHTA and FQGNSA. CDR3 nucleotides: TGTGCCAGCAGCTTTGGACTAGCCCCAGATACGCAGTATTTT. Its translation is CASSFGLAPDTQYF. Filled out from reference TRBV7-2 and TRBJ2-3, the complete variable domain reads GAGVSQSPSNKVTEKGKDVELRCDPISGHTALYWYRQSLGQGLEFLIYFQGNSAPDKSGLPSDRFSAERTGGSVSTLTIQRTQQEDSAVYLCASSFGLAPDTQYFGPGTRLTVL.

The J gene is TRBJ1-5, the V gene TRBV28, with 8 bases fitting TRBD1. The J segment lost 4 bases and the V segment lost 5 bases, leaving 10 bases of the junction unmatched. The germline V gene encodes CDR1 MDHEN and CDR2 SYDVKM. This CDR3 region has 16 residues. CDR3 amino acids: CASSTIQGGVNQPQHF. CDR3 bases: TGTGCCAGCAGTACGATACAGGGGGGAGTGAATCAGCCCCAGCATTTT.